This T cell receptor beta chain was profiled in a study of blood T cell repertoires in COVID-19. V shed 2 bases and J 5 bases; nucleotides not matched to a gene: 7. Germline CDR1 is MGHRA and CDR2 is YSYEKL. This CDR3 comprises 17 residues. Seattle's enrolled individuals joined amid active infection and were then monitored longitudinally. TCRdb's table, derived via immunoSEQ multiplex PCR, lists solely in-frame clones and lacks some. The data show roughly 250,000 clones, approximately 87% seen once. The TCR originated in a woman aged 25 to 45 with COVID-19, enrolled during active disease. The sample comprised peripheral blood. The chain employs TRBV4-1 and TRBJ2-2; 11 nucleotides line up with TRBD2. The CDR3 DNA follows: TGCGCCAGCAGCCAAAGAAGGACTAGCGGGCCTACCGGGGAGCTGTTTTTT. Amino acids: CASSQRRTSGPTGELFF.